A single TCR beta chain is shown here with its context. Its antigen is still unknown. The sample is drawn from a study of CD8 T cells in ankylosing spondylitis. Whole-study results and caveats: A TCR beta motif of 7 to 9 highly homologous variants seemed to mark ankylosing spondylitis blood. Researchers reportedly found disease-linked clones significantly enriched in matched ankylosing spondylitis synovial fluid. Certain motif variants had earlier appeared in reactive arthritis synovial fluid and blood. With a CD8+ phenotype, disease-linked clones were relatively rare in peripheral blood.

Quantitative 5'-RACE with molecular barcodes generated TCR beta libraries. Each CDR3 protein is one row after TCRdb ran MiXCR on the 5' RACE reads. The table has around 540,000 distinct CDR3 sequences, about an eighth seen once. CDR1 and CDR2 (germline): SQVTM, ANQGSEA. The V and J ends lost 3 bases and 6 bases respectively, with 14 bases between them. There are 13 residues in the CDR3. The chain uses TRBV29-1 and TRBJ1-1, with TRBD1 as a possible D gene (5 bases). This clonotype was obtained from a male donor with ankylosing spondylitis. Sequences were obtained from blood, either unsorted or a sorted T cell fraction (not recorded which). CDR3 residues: CSVDPGGRSEAFF. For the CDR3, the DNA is TGCAGCGTTGATCCCGGGGGGAGGTCTGAAGCTTTCTTT.